These 15 T cell receptor beta chains were sequenced from one sample in a study of blood T cell repertoires in COVID-19 (TCRdb year 2020). Library prep was done by the immunoSEQ multiplex PCR assay. As stored in TCRdb, this immuneACCESS dataset retains in-frame rearrangements with V and J assigned. A fraction of the clones does not appear; measured against another copy, unresolved V genes explain less than half of the discrepancy, and the remainder lacks a known reason. This sample lists under 70,000 clones; roughly 90% were detected once. The biggest ten clones account for 16% of the sample. The material sequenced was peripheral blood. Receptor source: an elderly man with acute or convalescent COVID-19.

This chain connects TRBV19 to TRBJ1-5; TRBD1 matches 9 bases. Germline V gives CDR1 LNHDA, CDR2 SQIVND (reference sequence). V lost 3 bases and J lost 2; bases outside the gene matches: 8. The length of the CDR3 is 17 residues. CDR3 sequence reads: CASSILSGQGGNQPQHF. The CDR3 DNA is TGTGCCAGTAGTATTCTCTCGGGACAGGGAGGCAATCAGCCCCAGCATTTT.

The gene calls are TRBV7-2 and TRBJ1-2; TRBD1 is a possible D gene (6 bases). Germline CDR1 and CDR2: SGHTA and FQGNSA. The length of the CDR3 is 18 residues. V was shortened by 5 bases and J by 0 bases, with 22 bases between the two germline ends. The CDR3 bases are TGTGCCAGCAGCATTAAGACAGGAGGCTCATCCGCTAACTATGGCTACACCTTC. It specifies CASSIKTGGSSANYGYTF.

The chain recombines TRBV6-1 with TRBJ1-5; D call uncertain. Germline V lookup: CDR1 MNHNS, CDR2 SASEGT. With 2 bases removed from V and 5 bases from J, the gap between germline ends came to 4 bases. CDR3 length equals 12 residues. The CDR3 here is CASSETDQPQHF. The DNA for the CDR3 is TGTGCCAGCAGTGAAACAGATCAGCCCCAGCATTTT.

The chain links TRBV24-1 to TRBJ1-1; tentatively, D is TRBD1 (5 bases). Germline V gene sequence: CDR1 KGHDR, CDR2 SFDVKD. This CDR3 is 13 amino acids long. The V and J ends lost 4 bases and 10 bases respectively, with 15 bases between them. The DNA for the CDR3 is TGTGCCACCAGTGACCCCGGGCGGGGGGGAGCTTTCTTT. It specifies CATSDPGRGGAFF.

V gene TRBV5-4 combines with J gene TRBJ2-2; maybe TRBD2 (6 bases). CDR1 SGHNT and CDR2 YYREEE come from the germline V gene (reference sequence). This CDR3 is 16 amino acids long. The ends were cut back, 4 bases at V and 2 bases at J, with 15 bases in the middle. The CDR3 DNA sequence: TGTGCCAGCAGCCTAGGGCTAGCGTATAACACCGGGGAGCTGTTTTTT. This gives the protein CASSLGLAYNTGELFF. The complete variable domain, with remaining parts taken from reference TRBV5-4 and TRBJ2-2, reads ETGVTQSPTHLIKTRGQQVTLRCSSQSGHNTVSWYQQALGQGPQFIFQYYREEENGRGNFPPRFSGLQFPNYSSELNVNALELDDSALYLCASSLGLAYNTGELFFGEGSRLTVL.

The sample holds one count of this clone. The rearrangement uses TRBV18 and TRBJ1-2, with D unresolved. The CDR3 contains 14 residues. The germline V gene has CDR1 KGHSH and CDR2 LQKENI. V lost 3 bases and J 3 bases, leaving 11 bases between the germline ends. The CDR3 sequence is CASSPPSGHYGYTF. CDR3 coding DNA: TGTGCCAGCTCACCGCCTAGCGGGCACTATGGCTACACCTTC.

V and J are TRBV19 and TRBJ1-4, with D tentatively TRBD1 (6 bases). Germline CDR1 LNHDA, CDR2 SQIVND (reference sequence). V was cut by 6 bases and J by 5 bases, with 19 bases left in between. The CDR3 runs 16 residues. The DNA of the CDR3 is TGTGCCAGTAGCCTGACAGGCCGCGGGCAAAATGAAAAACTGTTTTTT. Its translation is CASSLTGRGQNEKLFF.

This CDR3 reads CASSTRGEQSQHF. In nucleotides, the CDR3 is TGTGCCAGTAGTACCCGCGGAGAGCAGTCCCAGCATTTT. The chain has TRBV19 and TRBJ1-5, with D unresolved. The V and J ends lost 4 bases and 11 bases respectively, with 15 bases between them. Per the germline V gene, CDR1 is LNHDA and CDR2 is SQIVND (reference sequence). This CDR3 is built from 13 residues.

The chain couples TRBV19 to TRBJ2-2; the match to TRBD2 covers 7 bases. CDR1 LNHDA and CDR2 SQIVND come from the germline V gene (reference sequence). CDR3 size: 13 residues. V trimming: 4 bases; J trimming: 5 bases; junction bases outside the gene matches: 1. Here the CDR3 DNA reads TGTGCCAGTAGTAAGCGGGGTACCGGGGAGCTGTTTTTT. It codes for CASSKRGTGELFF.

The chain combines TRBV7-2 with TRBJ2-1; a weak D match, TRBD1 (5 bases). CDR1 and CDR2 (germline): SGHTA, FQGNSA. V shed 5 bases and J shed 7 bases, with 12 bases lying between them. The CDR3 sequence is 13 residues long. The CDR3, as DNA: TGTGCCAGCAGCGAGGCAGGGCTGAATGAGCAGTTCTTC. Translated: CASSEAGLNEQFF.

The rearrangement joins TRBV6-4 to TRBJ2-6; TRBD1 matches 7 bases. V lost 5 bases and J lost 6; bases outside the gene matches: 7. The CDR3 consists of 15 residues. CDR1 is MRHNA and CDR2 is SNTAGT in the germline V gene. In DNA, the CDR3 is TGTGCCAGCAGTCCCGACAGGGTGCAGGCCAACGTCCTGACTTTC. This encodes CASSPDRVQANVLTF.

The rearrangement joins TRBV9 to TRBJ1-6; D is possibly TRBD1 (5 bases). V was clipped by 0 bases and J by 6 bases, with 7 bases between them. Germline CDR1 reads SGDLS; CDR2 reads YYNGEE. CDR3 length: 14 residues. The CDR3 DNA follows: TGTGCCAGCAGCGTAGAAGGGGTTAATTCACCCCTCCACTTT. Protein sequence: CASSVEGVNSPLHF.

The chain couples TRBV28 to TRBJ1-5, with 7 nucleotides matching TRBD1. The CDR3 has 14 residues. With V trimmed by 6 bases and J by 9 bases, 11 bases remained unmatched. Germline V gives CDR1 MDHEN, CDR2 SYDVKM. CDR3 in amino acids: CASRPGTVSRPQHF. The CDR3, as DNA: TGTGCCAGCAGACCTGGGACAGTCAGTCGGCCCCAGCATTTT.

The chain joins TRBV5-1 to TRBJ1-4, with 9 bases lining up with TRBD1. The CDR3 runs 15 residues. J gave up 6 bases and V 1 base, and 4 bases lay outside the gene matches. Germline V gene lookup returns CDR1 SGHRS and CDR2 YFSETQ. The CDR3: CASSLKGQGYEKLFF. In DNA, the CDR3 is TGCGCCAGCAGCTTGAAGGGACAGGGCTATGAAAAACTGTTTTTT.

The chain links TRBV10-3 to TRBJ1-2, with a tentative D call TRBD1 (5 bases). Germline CDR1 is ENHRY and CDR2 is SYGVKD. Trimming took off 6 bases at V and 2 bases at J, with 25 bases between the two ends. CDR3 length: 18 residues. The CDR3 reads CAISPLGGILGTNYGYTF. The CDR3 region has the DNA TGTGCCATCAGCCCTCTGGGCGGGATACTGGGGACGAACTATGGCTACACCTTC.